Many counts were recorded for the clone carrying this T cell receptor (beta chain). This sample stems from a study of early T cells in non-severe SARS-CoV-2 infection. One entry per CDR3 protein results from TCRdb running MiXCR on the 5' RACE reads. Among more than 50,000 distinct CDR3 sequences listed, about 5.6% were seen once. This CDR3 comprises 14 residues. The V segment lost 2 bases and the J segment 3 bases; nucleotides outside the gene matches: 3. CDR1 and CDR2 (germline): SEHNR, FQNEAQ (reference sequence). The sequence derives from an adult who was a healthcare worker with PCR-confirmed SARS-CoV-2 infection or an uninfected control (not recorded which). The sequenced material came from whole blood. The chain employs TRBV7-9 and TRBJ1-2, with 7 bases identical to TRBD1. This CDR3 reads CASSLNRGDYGYTF. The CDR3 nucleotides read TGTGCCAGCAGCTTAAACAGGGGAGACTATGGCTACACCTTC. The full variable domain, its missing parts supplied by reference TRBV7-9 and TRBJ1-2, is DTGVSQNPRHKITKRGQNVTFRCDPISEHNRLYWYRQTLGQGPEFLTYFQNEAQLEKSRLLSDRFSAERPKGSFSTLEIQRTEQGDSAMYLCASSLNRGDYGYTFGSGTRLTVV.